The sequence of this TCR beta chain was determined in a study of response to subunit inactivated influenza vaccine. TCRdb re-derived calls from the RT-PCR reads in MiXCR, one entry per CDR3 protein. This sample carries roughly 570,000 distinct CDR3 sequences, about 15% of them seen once, and the ten largest clones take around 10%. Sequences were derived from PBMCs from blood, sampled less than 13 days after vaccination. The source is a man between 50 and 59 years old who received an inactivated influenza vaccine.

The CDR3 loop is CASSLSWDSYGYTF. In DNA, the CDR3 is TGTGCCAGCAGCTTAAGCTGGGACAGTTATGGCTACACCTTC. The chain joins TRBV7-9 to TRBJ1-2; 7 bases agree with TRBD1. The ends lost 2 bases at V and 5 bases at J; junction bases unmatched: 5. CDR3 length equals 14 residues. Germline V lookup: CDR1 SEHNR, CDR2 FQNEAQ (reference sequence).